This is a list of T cell receptor beta chains from one sample in a study of cytomegalovirus exposure and HLA in healthy donors. Generated by immunoSEQ multiplex PCR, the TCRdb table keeps only in-frame clones and is missing some. The sample holds over 200,000 clones, about 90% seen once. Input material: PBMCs. The source of these receptors is a woman under 30 in good health and CMV-seronegative. The CDR3 runs from the conserved cysteine through the conserved F or W. Fields, in order: CDR3 DNA, CDR3 protein, D gene, J gene, clone size, V gene. D genes are given only for firm matches. Some rows have no size entry. The others give once, few or many, or a class for an expanded clone.

DNA: TGTGCCAGCACCAAAGGACGGACCCTAACTACTAGCGGGAGGCGGTACGAGCAGTACTTC
CDR3: CASTKGRTLTTSGRRYEQYF
D: TRBD2
J: TRBJ2-7
size: .
V: TRBV28

DNA: TGCGCCAGTTCAGCGGGAGGGCCATCCTACGAGCAGTACTTC
CDR3: CASSAGGPSYEQYF
D: TRBD2
J: TRBJ2-7
size: .
V: TRBV10-1

DNA: TGTGCCAGCAGTATTGGGGGGTCCGGCCCCCAAGAGGCCCAGTACTTC
CDR3: CASSIGGSGPQEAQYF
D: .
J: TRBJ2-5
size: .
V: TRBV7-6

DNA: TGTGCCAGCCGGACAGGGGAGGCCGGGGAGCTGTTTTTT
CDR3: CASRTGEAGELFF
D: TRBD1
J: TRBJ2-2
size: .
V: TRBV10-3

DNA: TGTGCCAGCAGCCCGGAGGTTAGGGATTCCACTGAAGCTTTCTTT
CDR3: CASSPEVRDSTEAFF
D: .
J: TRBJ1-1
size: .
V: TRBV5-4

DNA: TGTGCCTGGAGTTTATTCTTGGGACTAGCGGGAGGGCCCGCAGATACGCAGTATTTT
CDR3: CAWSLFLGLAGGPADTQYF
D: TRBD2
J: TRBJ2-3
size: .
V: TRBV30

DNA: TGTGCCAGCAGCGCTCGGGGGTTGGCTAGCGGGAGATTAGACACCGGGGAGCTGTTTTTT
CDR3: CASSARGLASGRLDTGELFF
D: TRBD2
J: TRBJ2-2
size: .
V: TRBV7-3

DNA: TGTGCCAGTAGTATCCAGGGGGCGGGCACCGGGGAGCTGTTTTTT
CDR3: CASSIQGAGTGELFF
D: TRBD1
J: TRBJ2-2
size: few
V: TRBV19

DNA: TGCGCCAGCAGCTTGGGCGGCTCATCCCTTGGCTACACCTTC
CDR3: CASSLGGSSLGYTF
D: .
J: TRBJ1-2
size: .
V: TRBV5-1

DNA: TGTGCCAGCCGGGGTTTCAGGGGGCGTATTGAAAAACTGTTTTTT
CDR3: CASRGFRGRIEKLFF
D: TRBD1
J: TRBJ1-4
size: once
V: TRBV6-4

DNA: TGTGCCAGCAGTCCCTCCGACAGGATGGCAAGCTACACCTTC
CDR3: CASSPSDRMASYTF
D: .
J: TRBJ1-2
size: .
V: TRBV28

DNA: TGTGCCAGCAGTGACCTGGGGGCAGGAAACACCATATATTTT
CDR3: CASSDLGAGNTIYF
D: .
J: TRBJ1-3
size: .
V: TRBV28

DNA: TGTGCCAGCAGTGAAAGAGCAGGGGTGTCTGGGGCCAACGTCCTGACTTTC
CDR3: CASSERAGVSGANVLTF
D: .
J: TRBJ2-6
size: once
V: TRBV2

DNA: TGTGCCAGCAGTATAACGACAGGGGGAATTTCTGAAGCTTTCTTT
CDR3: CASSITTGGISEAFF
D: TRBD1
J: TRBJ1-1
size: .
V: TRBV6-1

DNA: TGTGCCAGCAGCCAAGGACTCGCCGATGAGCAGTTCTTC
CDR3: CASSQGLADEQFF
D: .
J: TRBJ2-1
size: few
V: TRBV7-6

DNA: TGTGCCAGCAGCGTGACCGGGACAACGAACACTGAAGCTTTCTTT
CDR3: CASSVTGTTNTEAFF
D: .
J: TRBJ1-1
size: .
V: TRBV9

DNA: TGTGCCAGCAGGGCGGGACGGAAGAGCTCCTACGAGCAGTACTTC
CDR3: CASRAGRKSSYEQYF
D: .
J: TRBJ2-7
size: .
V: TRBV28

DNA: TGTGCCAGCAGTGGAAGCGAGGAGCCATACAATGAGCAGTTCTTC
CDR3: CASSGSEEPYNEQFF
D: .
J: TRBJ2-1
size: .
V: TRBV6-1

DNA: TGCAGCGTTGAATTCCAGTTCCTGGAGTTCTTC
CDR3: CSVEFQFLEFF
D: .
J: TRBJ2-1
size: .
V: TRBV29-1

DNA: TGTGCCAGCAGCGTAGGGGGGGGCGCTTCTGGGGCCAACGTCCTGACTTTC
CDR3: CASSVGGGASGANVLTF
D: .
J: TRBJ2-6
size: .
V: TRBV9

DNA: TGTGCCAGCAGCTCCGACTCAATTGGCTACACCTTC
CDR3: CASSSDSIGYTF
D: .
J: TRBJ1-2
size: few
V: TRBV5-4

DNA: TGCAGTGCCCCAGGGACTAGCGGACAGTTCTTC
CDR3: CSAPGTSGQFF
D: TRBD2
J: TRBJ2-1
size: .
V: TRBV20-1